The 21 T cell receptor beta chains below come from one sample, sequenced in a study of Graves' ophthalmopathy and Graves' hyperthyroidism. RNA transcripts served as template for amplifying TCR beta CDR3 sequences. HTBI primers served in a first-round RT-PCR, which a second-round multiplex PCR followed. TCRdb reanalysed the multiplex PCR reads using MiXCR and keeps one entry per CDR3 protein. There are almost 400,000 distinct CDR3 sequences in the sample; about 17% occur only once, and roughly 1.6% lies in the top ten. Sequenced sample: peripheral blood. Receptors were obtained from a woman aged 18-30 years with Graves' ophthalmopathy.

This clonotype has a count of ten or more. The rearrangement uses TRBV7-2 and TRBJ2-7; 8 bases align to TRBD1. Germline loops: CDR1 SGHTA, CDR2 FQGNSA. This CDR3 spans 15 amino acids. V trimming: 4 bases; J trimming: 2 bases; junction bases outside the gene matches: 7. The CDR3 DNA reads TGTGCCAGCAGCTCCCCTCAGACAGGGGCCTACGAGCAGTACTTC. Its translation: CASSSPQTGAYEQYF.

The sample holds many counts of this clonotype. J is TRBJ2-4 and V is TRBV12-3 or TRBV12-4, with D perhaps matching TRBD2 (5 bases). The V and J ends lost 3 bases and 7 bases respectively, with 16 bases between them. The CDR3 extends over 15 amino acids. CDR3 protein: CASSLASGPPNIQYF. CDR3 sequence (DNA): TGTGCCAGCAGTTTGGCAAGCGGCCCACCGAACATTCAGTACTTC.

This clonotype was observed many times. This sequence joins TRBV20-1 and TRBJ1-1, with TRBD1 matching over 7 bases. This CDR3 contains 12 residues. Trimming at V came to 5 bases and at J to 2 bases, leaving 2 bases not matched to a gene. The germline V gene encodes CDR1 DFQATT and CDR2 SNEGSKA (reference sequence). CDR3 in amino acids: CSARTGNTEAFF. The CDR3 DNA sequence: TGCAGTGCTCGGACAGGAAACACTGAAGCTTTCTTT.

This clonotype came up many times. This chain uses TRBV10-3 with TRBJ1-5; no clear D gene. The germline V and J ends were trimmed by 4 bases and 3 bases, with 7 bases remaining between them. The CDR3 covers 13 residues. CDR1 and CDR2 (germline): ENHRY, SYGVKD. The CDR3 DNA reads TGTGCCATCAGTGGCGCAGCCAATCAGCCCCAGCATTTT. Translated, it gives CAISGAANQPQHF.

This clonotype was counted many times. A much bigger clone sits one base away, suggesting this may be a read error. The rearrangement uses TRBV7-2 and TRBJ2-2, with 7 bases matching TRBD1. Germline V gives CDR1 SGHTA, CDR2 FQGNSA. Germline trimming cut 6 bases from V and 1 base from J; bases unmatched to any gene: 2. CDR3 length equals 14 residues. CDR3 nucleotides: TGTGCCAGCAGGGGGACAGAGAACACCGGGGAGCTGTTTTTT. Its translation is CASRGTENTGELFF.

This clonotype was recorded many times. This chain links TRBV6-1 with TRBJ1-5; D gene unclear. V was pared by 6 bases and J by 3 bases, with 12 bases between. Per germline, CDR1 MNHNS and CDR2 SASEGT. The CDR3 has 14 residues. The CDR3 DNA sequence: TGTGCCAGCAGCGATACGGGCTTCAATCAGCCCCAGCATTTT. As protein: CASSDTGFNQPQHF.

V is TRBV19 and J is TRBJ1-1, with D perhaps matching TRBD1 (5 bases). Germline V gene sequence: CDR1 LNHDA, CDR2 SQIVND (reference sequence). V lost 7 bases to trimming and J lost 0 bases, with 12 bases between them. The CDR3 covers 14 residues. The CDR3 sequence is CASNSGGLNTEAFF. CDR3 in DNA: TGTGCCAGTAACTCCGGGGGATTGAACACTGAAGCTTTCTTT.

This clonotype appeared many times. CDR3 sequence reads: CASSPEYGDTEAFF. The CDR3 coding sequence is TGTGCCAGCAGTCCGGAGTATGGGGACACTGAAGCTTTCTTT. The chain links TRBV27 to TRBJ1-1; D ambiguous. V was clipped by 5 bases and J by 3 bases, with 13 bases between them. The CDR3 totals 14 residues. Germline V gene sequence: CDR1 MNHEY, CDR2 SMNVEV (reference sequence).

Ten or more counts support this clonotype. This rearrangement joins TRBV28 to TRBJ2-7; TRBD2 matches 10 bases. Germline-derived CDR1 and CDR2 are MDHEN and SYDVKM. The CDR3 covers 16 residues. Trimming removed 3 bases from V and 4 bases from J; junction bases left unmatched: 9. CDR3 in DNA: TGTGCCAGCAGTTTCTCCCCGGCTAGCGGGGGTTACGAGCAGTACTTC. Protein product: CASSFSPASGGYEQYF.

This clonotype was seen repeatedly, ten times or more. This chain uses TRBV9 with TRBJ2-7, with D hard to call. Germline loops: CDR1 SGDLS, CDR2 YYNGEE. CDR3 length: 13 amino acids. V was trimmed by 0 bases and J by 1 base, leaving 5 bases between them. CDR3 loop: CASSVGASYEQYF. CDR3 DNA sequence: TGTGCCAGCAGCGTAGGGGCATCCTACGAGCAGTACTTC.

This clonotype was seen many times. The chain employs TRBV6-2 or TRBV6-3 and TRBJ2-5; TRBD1 matches 12 bases. The length of the CDR3 is 19 residues. J gave up 3 bases and V 2 bases, and 13 bases lay outside the gene matches. CDR1 MNHEY and CDR2 SVGEGT come from the germline V gene. Here the CDR3 DNA reads TGTGCCAGCAGTTACCGACGGGGACTCGGGACAGGGGGCGAAGAGACCCAGTACTTC. It codes for CASSYRRGLGTGGEETQYF.

This clonotype was counted at least ten times. The chain employs TRBV6-2 or TRBV6-3 and TRBJ1-5; a possible D gene is TRBD1 (6 bases). V gave up 0 bases and J gave up 6 bases, with 9 bases separating them. The CDR3 has 14 residues. Germline V gives CDR1 MNHEY, CDR2 SVGEGT. The CDR3: CASSYSTDSQPQHF. In DNA, the CDR3 is TGTGCCAGCAGTTACTCGACGGACAGTCAGCCCCAGCATTTT.

This clonotype was seen many times. This sequence joins TRBV7-2 and TRBJ1-1; TRBD1 is a possible D gene (5 bases). The germline V gene encodes CDR1 SGHTA and CDR2 FQGNSA. The CDR3 runs 14 residues. Trimming cost V 5 bases and J 7 bases, with 17 bases left between them. The CDR3 DNA follows: TGTGCCAGCAGCGCAAAGACAGCCGCCCTTGAAGCTTTCTTT. Protein sequence: CASSAKTAALEAFF. The full variable domain, in which reference TRBV7-2 and TRBJ1-1 provide the parts outside the CDR3, is GAGVSQSPSNKVTEKGKDVELRCDPISGHTALYWYRQSLGQGLEFLIYFQGNSAPDKSGLPSDRFSAERTGGSVSTLTIQRTQQEDSAVYLCASSAKTAALEAFFGQGTRLTVV.

V is TRBV20-1 and J is TRBJ2-7, with 9 bases that match TRBD1. Germline V gives CDR1 DFQATT, CDR2 SNEGSKA (reference sequence). This CDR3 spans 12 amino acids. After removal of 5 bases from V and 3 bases from J, the junction contained 2 bases not matched to a gene. CDR3 region: CSASTGGYEQYF. CDR3 sequence (DNA): TGCAGTGCTTCGACAGGGGGCTACGAGCAGTACTTC.

Written as DNA, the CDR3 is TGTGCCAGCAGTCCCCGTCTGAACACCGGGGAGCTGTTTTTT. It codes for CASSPRLNTGELFF. J is TRBJ2-2 and V is TRBV12-3 or TRBV12-4; no definite D call. Trimming stripped 5 bases from V and 1 base from J, with 8 bases between. This CDR3 has 14 amino acids.

This clonotype was seen repeatedly, ten times or more. The rearrangement uses TRBV7-8 and TRBJ2-6; TRBD1 might be the D (5 bases). CDR1 and CDR2 from the germline V gene are SGHVS and FQNEAQ. There are 15 residues in the CDR3. V lost 1 base, J lost 2 bases, and 6 bases lay in between. DNA for the CDR3: TGTGCCAGCAGCTTAGGGGGCCCTGGGGCCAACGTCCTGACTTTC. Translation gives CASSLGGPGANVLTF.

This clonotype was detected many times. V usage is TRBV19 and J usage is TRBJ2-7, with 8 bases lining up with TRBD1. With 4 bases clipped from V and 4 bases from J, the junction kept 3 bases outside the gene matches. This CDR3 contains 13 residues. The V gene's germline CDR1 is LNHDA and CDR2 SQIVND (reference sequence). CDR3 in DNA: TGTGCCAGTAGTAACCAGGGGGCTTACGAGCAGTACTTC. Encoded protein: CASSNQGAYEQYF.

The CDR3 DNA reads TGTGCCAGCGGCGGGACAGGGGGCGGAGAGACCCAGTACTTC. Its translation: CASGGTGGGETQYF. This chain links TRBV11-2 with TRBJ2-5, with TRBD1 matching 12 bases. V lost 8 bases, J lost 4 bases, and 5 bases stayed unmatched. The CDR3 runs 14 residues. The germline CDR1 and CDR2 sequences are SGHAT and FQNNGV.

This clonotype was detected a few times. The chain joins TRBV30 to TRBJ1-2; weak D call: TRBD1 (6 bases). This CDR3 has 15 amino acids. Between the trimmed V and J ends, which lost 0 bases and 4 bases, there was a span of 15 bases. CDR1 and CDR2 (germline): GTSNPN, SVGIG (reference sequence). The CDR3 here is CAWSVGRQDSYGYTF. The CDR3 DNA sequence: TGTGCCTGGAGTGTAGGACGACAGGATAGCTATGGCTACACCTTC. Complete variable domain (other parts from reference TRBV30 and TRBJ1-2): SQTIHQWPATLVQPVGSPLSLECTVEGTSNPNLYWYRQAAGRGLQLLFYSVGIGQISSEVPQNLSASRPQDRQFILSSKKLLLSDSGFYLCAWSVGRQDSYGYTFGSGTRLTVV.

This clonotype was seen many times. J is TRBJ1-1 and V is TRBV6-1, with D perhaps matching TRBD1 (5 bases). Per the germline V gene, CDR1 is MNHNS and CDR2 is SASEGT. There are 15 residues in the CDR3. Trimming removed 1 base from V and 1 base from J, with 10 bases in between. The CDR3 reads CASSEVWGKNTEAFF. The CDR3 DNA follows: TGTGCCAGCAGTGAAGTTTGGGGGAAGAACACTGAAGCTTTCTTT.

The gene calls are TRBV6-2 or TRBV6-3 and TRBJ1-5; tentative D call: TRBD1 (5 bases). CDR3 size: 16 residues. Germline values: CDR1 MNHEY, CDR2 SVGEGT. Trimming took 5 bases from V and 6 from J, leaving 20 bases between them. CDR3 protein: CASSLYRDSVLQPQHF. CDR3 sequence (DNA): TGTGCCAGCAGTCTATACCGGGACTCCGTTCTTCAGCCCCAGCATTTT.